The 2 T cell receptor beta chains presented below share a single source sample, sequenced in a study of T cell changes during pregnancy in multiple sclerosis. The data were produced by immunoSEQ multiplex PCR, yet TCRdb's version contains in-frame clones alone and is incomplete. The sample lists roughly 79,000 clones; roughly 95% were seen once. The source was peripheral blood, collected in the second trimester of pregnancy. These receptor sequences come from a female donor in good health, enrolled as a control in a pregnancy study.

The chain carries TRBV7-2 and TRBJ2-7; 8 bases align to TRBD1. The CDR3 runs 15 residues. The J segment lost 4 bases and the V segment lost 5 bases, leaving 10 bases of the junction unmatched. Germline V gene sequence: CDR1 SGHTA, CDR2 FQGNSA. The CDR3 bases are TGTGCCAGCAGCCCCGCGTCAGGGGGCGTTTACGAGCAGTACTTC. It is translated as CASSPASGGVYEQYF.

The chain combines TRBV7-2 with TRBJ2-2; 8 bases map to TRBD1. After removal of 4 bases from V and 2 bases from J, the junction contained 9 bases not matched to a gene. This CDR3 region has 17 residues. The germline gives CDR1 SGHTA, CDR2 FQGNSA. CDR3 DNA sequence: TGTGCCAGCAGCTGGCCCTCGACAGGGGCAAACACCGGGGAGCTGTTTTTT. This translates into CASSWPSTGANTGELFF.